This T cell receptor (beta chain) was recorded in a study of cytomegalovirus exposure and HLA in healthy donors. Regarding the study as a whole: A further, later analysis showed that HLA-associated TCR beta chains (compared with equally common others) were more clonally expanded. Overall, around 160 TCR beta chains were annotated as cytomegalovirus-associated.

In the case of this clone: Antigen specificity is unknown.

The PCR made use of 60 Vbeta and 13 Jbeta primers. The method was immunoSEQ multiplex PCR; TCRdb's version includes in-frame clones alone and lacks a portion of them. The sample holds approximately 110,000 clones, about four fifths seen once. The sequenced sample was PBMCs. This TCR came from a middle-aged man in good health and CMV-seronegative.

CDR3 in DNA: TGCGCCAGCAGCCAAGGGTCCTACGAGCAGTACTTC. This gives the protein CASSQGSYEQYF. V usage is TRBV4-1 and J usage is TRBJ2-5; D not certain. The J call may be incorrect, as the DNA end agrees better with TRBJ2-7. Germline CDR1 MGHRA, CDR2 YSYEKL. The CDR3 spans 12 residues.